This note documents a single T cell receptor (beta chain) sequence. This sample was taken from a study of OX40 agonist ivuxolimab in advanced cancers. Method: immunoSEQ multiplex PCR; TCRdb's copy keeps in-frame clones and lacks some. The sample lists 65,000 to 95,000 clones; roughly 88% were seen once. From germline, CDR1 is LNHDA and CDR2 SQIVND (reference sequence). This CDR3 comprises 16 residues. With 4 bases clipped from V and 2 bases from J, the junction kept 3 bases outside the gene matches. No patient had autoimmune disease or received systemic immunosuppression. This material consisted of CD4+ or CD8+ T cells sorted from blood, taken in a trial of the OX40 agonist ivuxolimab. The V and J genes are TRBV19 and TRBJ2-3; 13 bases line up with TRBD2. This TCR was recovered from an adult with an advanced solid tumor such as melanoma, head and neck, liver or kidney cancer. Written as DNA, the CDR3 is TGTGCCAGTAGTAGAGGGACTAGCGGGGACACAGATACGCAGTATTTT. Residues: CASSRGTSGDTDTQYF.